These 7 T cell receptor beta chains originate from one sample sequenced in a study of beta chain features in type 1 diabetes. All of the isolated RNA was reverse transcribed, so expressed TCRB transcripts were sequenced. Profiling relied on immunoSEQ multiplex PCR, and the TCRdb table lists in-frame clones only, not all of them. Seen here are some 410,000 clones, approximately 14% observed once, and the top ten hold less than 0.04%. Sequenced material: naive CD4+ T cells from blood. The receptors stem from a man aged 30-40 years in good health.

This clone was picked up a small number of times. The DNA for the CDR3 is TGTGCGGCAGCGGAGGTTAACTATGGCTACACCTTC. Encoded protein: CAAAEVNYGYTF. The chain carries TRBV6-6 and TRBJ1-2; D uncertain. In germline, CDR1 is MNHNY, CDR2 SVGAGI (reference sequence). This CDR3 has 12 amino acids.

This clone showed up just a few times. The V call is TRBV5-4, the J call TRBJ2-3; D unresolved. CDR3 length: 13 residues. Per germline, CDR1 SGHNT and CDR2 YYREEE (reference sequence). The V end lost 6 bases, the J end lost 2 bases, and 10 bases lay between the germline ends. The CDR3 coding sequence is TGTGCCAGCATGGGGTCTGTCACAGATACGCAGTATTTT. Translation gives CASMGSVTDTQYF. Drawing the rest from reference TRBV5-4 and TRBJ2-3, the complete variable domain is ETGVTQSPTHLIKTRGQQVTLRCSSQSGHNTVSWYQQALGQGPQFIFQYYREEENGRGNFPPRFSGLQFPNYSSELNVNALELDDSALYLCASMGSVTDTQYFGPGTRLTVL.

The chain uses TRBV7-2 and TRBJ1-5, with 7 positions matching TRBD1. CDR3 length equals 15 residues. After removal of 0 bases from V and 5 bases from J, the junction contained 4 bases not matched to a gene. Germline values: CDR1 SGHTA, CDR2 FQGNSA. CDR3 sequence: CASSLAATGDQPQHF. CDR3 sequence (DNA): TGTGCCAGCAGCTTAGCGGCTACAGGGGATCAGCCCCAGCATTTT.

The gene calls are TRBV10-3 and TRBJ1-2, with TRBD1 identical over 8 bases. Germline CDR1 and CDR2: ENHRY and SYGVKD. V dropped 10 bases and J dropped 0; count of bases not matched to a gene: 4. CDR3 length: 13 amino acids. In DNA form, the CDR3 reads TGTGCCAGCGGACAGGGAGCTAACTATGGCTACACCTTC. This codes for CASGQGANYGYTF.

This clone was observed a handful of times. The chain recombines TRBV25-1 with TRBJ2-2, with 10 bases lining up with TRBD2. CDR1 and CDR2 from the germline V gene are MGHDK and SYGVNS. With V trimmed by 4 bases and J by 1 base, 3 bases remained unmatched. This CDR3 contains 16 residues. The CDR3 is CASSGRLAGNTGELFF. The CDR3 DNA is TGTGCCAGCAGTGGTCGACTAGCGGGGAACACCGGGGAGCTGTTTTTT.

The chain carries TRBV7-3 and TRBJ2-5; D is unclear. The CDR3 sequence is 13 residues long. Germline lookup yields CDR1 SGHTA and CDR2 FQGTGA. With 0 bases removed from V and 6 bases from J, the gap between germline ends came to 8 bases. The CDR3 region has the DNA TGTGCCAGCAGCTTAACTAGCTGGAAGACCCAGTACTTC. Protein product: CASSLTSWKTQYF.

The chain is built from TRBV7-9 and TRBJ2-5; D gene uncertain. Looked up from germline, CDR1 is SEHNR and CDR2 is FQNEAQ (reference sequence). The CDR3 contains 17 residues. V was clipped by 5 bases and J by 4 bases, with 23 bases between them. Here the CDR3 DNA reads TGTGCCAGCAGCGCCGCTATTAGCAAGTTTTCCCCAGAGACCCAGTACTTC. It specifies CASSAAISKFSPETQYF.